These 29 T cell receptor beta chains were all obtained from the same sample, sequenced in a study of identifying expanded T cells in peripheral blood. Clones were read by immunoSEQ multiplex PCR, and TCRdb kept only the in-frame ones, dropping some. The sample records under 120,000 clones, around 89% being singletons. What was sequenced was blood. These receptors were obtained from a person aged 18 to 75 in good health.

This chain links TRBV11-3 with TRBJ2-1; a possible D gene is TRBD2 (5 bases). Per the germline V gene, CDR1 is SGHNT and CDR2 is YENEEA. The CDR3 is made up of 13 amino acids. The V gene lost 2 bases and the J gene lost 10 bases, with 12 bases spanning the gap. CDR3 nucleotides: TGTGCCAGCAGCTTAAAGCCCGGGGTCGAGCAGTTCTTC. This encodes CASSLKPGVEQFF.

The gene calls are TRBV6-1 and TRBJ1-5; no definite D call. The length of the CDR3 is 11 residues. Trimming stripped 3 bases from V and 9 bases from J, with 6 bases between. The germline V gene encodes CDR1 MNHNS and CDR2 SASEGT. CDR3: CASSDGPPQHF. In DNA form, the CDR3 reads TGTGCCAGCAGTGACGGACCGCCCCAGCATTTT.

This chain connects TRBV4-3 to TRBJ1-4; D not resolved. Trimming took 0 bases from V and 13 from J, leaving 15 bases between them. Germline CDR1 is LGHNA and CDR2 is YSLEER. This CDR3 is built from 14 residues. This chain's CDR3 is CASSQDTRGGRLFF. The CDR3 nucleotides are TGCGCCAGCAGCCAAGATACTCGGGGTGGTAGACTGTTTTTT.

The CDR3 sequence is CASRLTDRVLYGYTF. The CDR3 coding sequence is TGTGCCAGCAGACTAACCGACAGGGTACTATATGGCTACACCTTC. The rearrangement joins TRBV28 to TRBJ1-2, with 7 bases fitting TRBD1. The CDR3 is 15 amino acids. V dropped 6 bases and J dropped 5; count of bases not matched to a gene: 12. From germline, CDR1 is MDHEN and CDR2 SYDVKM.

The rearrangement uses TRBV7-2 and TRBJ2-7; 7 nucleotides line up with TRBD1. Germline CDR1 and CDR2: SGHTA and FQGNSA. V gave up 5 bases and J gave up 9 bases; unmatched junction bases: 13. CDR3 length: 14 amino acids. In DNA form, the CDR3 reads TGTGCCAGCAGCCCTGACAGGGTGGACGGACGGCAGTACTTC. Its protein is CASSPDRVDGRQYF. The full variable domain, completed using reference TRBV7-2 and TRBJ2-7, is GAGVSQSPSNKVTEKGKDVELRCDPISGHTALYWYRQSLGQGLEFLIYFQGNSAPDKSGLPSDRFSAERTGGSVSTLTIQRTQQEDSAVYLCASSPDRVDGRQYFGPGTRLTVT.

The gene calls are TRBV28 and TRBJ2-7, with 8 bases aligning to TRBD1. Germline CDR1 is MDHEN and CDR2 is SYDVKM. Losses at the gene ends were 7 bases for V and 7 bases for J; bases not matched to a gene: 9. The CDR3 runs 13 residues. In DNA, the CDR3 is TGTGCCAGCACCCCCCAGGGGGCGCGGGAGCAGTACTTC. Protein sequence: CASTPQGAREQYF.

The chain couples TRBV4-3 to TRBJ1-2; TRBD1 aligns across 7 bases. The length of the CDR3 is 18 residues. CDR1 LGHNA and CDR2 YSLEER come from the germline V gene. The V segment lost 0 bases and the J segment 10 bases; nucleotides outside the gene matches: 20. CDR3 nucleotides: TGCGCCAGCAGCCAAGATTTAGGGAGGGGACAGCTTAACCAAGACTACACCTTC. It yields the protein CASSQDLGRGQLNQDYTF.

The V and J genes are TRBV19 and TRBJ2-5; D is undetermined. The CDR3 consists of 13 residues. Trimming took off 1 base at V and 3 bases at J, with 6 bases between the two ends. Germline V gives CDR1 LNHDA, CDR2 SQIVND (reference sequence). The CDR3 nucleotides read TGTGCCAGTAGTATAGTGTGGGAAGAGACCCAGTACTTC. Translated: CASSIVWEETQYF.

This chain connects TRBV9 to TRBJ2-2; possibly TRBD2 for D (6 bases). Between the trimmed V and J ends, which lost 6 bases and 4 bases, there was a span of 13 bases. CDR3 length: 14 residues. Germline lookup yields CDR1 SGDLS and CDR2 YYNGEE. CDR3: CASTGGDRTGELFF. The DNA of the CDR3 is TGTGCCAGCACCGGAGGGGACCGCACCGGGGAGCTGTTTTTT. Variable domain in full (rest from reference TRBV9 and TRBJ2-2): DSGVTQTPKHLITATGQRVTLRCSPRSGDLSVYWYQQSLDQGLQFLIQYYNGEERAKGNILERFSAQQFPDLHSELNLSSLELGDSALYFCASTGGDRTGELFFGEGSRLTVL.

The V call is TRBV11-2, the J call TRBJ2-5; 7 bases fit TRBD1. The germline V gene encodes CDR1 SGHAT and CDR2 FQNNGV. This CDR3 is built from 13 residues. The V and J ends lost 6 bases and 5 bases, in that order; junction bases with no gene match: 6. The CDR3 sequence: CASRTGVRETQYF. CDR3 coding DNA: TGTGCCAGCAGAACAGGGGTGAGGGAGACCCAGTACTTC.

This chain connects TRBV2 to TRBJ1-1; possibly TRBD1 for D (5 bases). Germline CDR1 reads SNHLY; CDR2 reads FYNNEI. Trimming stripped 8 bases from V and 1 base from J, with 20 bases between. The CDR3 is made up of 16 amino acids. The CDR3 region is CASSRGGLGRNTEAFF. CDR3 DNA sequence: TGTGCCAGCTCCCGGGGGGGGTTGGGACGGAACACTGAAGCTTTCTTT.

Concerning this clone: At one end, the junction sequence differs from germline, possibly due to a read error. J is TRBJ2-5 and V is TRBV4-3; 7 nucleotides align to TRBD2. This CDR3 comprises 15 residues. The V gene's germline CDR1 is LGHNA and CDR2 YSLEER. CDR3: CASSGGRDGLEAQYF. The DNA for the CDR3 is TGCGCCAGCAGCGGGGGGAGGGACGGCTTAGAGGCCCAGTACTTC.

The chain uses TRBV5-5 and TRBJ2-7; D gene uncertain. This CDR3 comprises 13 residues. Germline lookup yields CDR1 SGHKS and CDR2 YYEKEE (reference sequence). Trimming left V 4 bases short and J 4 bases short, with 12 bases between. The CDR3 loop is CASSITDGYEQYF. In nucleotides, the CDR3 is TGTGCCAGCAGCATCACCGACGGGTACGAGCAGTACTTC.

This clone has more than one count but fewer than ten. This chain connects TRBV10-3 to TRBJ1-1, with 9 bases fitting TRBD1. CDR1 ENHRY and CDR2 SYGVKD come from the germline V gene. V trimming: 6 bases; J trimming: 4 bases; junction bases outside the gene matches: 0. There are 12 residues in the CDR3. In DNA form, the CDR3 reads TGTGCCATCAGGGGACAGGGCACTGAAGCTTTCTTT. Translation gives CAIRGQGTEAFF.

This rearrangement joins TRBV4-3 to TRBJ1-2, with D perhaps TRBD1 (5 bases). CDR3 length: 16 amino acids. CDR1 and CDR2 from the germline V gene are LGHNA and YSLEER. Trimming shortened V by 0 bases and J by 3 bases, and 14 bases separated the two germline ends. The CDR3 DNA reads TGCGCCAGCAGCCAAGATCGAAAGGAGGGGTACTATGGCTACACCTTC. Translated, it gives CASSQDRKEGYYGYTF.

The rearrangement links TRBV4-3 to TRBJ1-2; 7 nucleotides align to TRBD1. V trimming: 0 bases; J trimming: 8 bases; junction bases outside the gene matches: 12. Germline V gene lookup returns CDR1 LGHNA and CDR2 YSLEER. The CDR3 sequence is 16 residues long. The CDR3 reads CASSQDPSVGGLGYTF. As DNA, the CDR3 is TGCGCCAGCAGCCAAGATCCATCGGTAGGGGGCTTGGGCTACACCTTC.

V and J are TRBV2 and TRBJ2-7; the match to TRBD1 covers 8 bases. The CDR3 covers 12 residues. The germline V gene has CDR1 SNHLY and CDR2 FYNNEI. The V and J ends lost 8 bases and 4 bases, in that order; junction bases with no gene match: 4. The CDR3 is CASFQGAYEQYF. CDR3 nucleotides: TGTGCCAGCTTTCAGGGGGCTTACGAGCAGTACTTC. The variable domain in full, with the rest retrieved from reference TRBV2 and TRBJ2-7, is EPEVTQTPSHQVTQMGQEVILRCVPISNHLYFYWYRQILGQKVEFLVSFYNNEISEKSEIFDDQFSVERPDGSNFTLKIRSTKLEDSAMYFCASFQGAYEQYFGPGTRLTVT.

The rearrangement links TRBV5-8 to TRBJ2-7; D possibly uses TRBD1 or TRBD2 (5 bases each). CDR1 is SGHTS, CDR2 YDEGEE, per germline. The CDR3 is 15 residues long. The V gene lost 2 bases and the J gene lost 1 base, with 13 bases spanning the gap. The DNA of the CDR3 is TGTGCCAGCAGCTTAGGGGAGCACGGGTCCTACGAGCAGTACTTC. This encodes CASSLGEHGSYEQYF.

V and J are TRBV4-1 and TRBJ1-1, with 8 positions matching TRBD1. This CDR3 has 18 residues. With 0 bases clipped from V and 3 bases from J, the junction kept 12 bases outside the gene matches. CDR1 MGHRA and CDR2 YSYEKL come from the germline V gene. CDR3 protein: CASSQDRGAGGVYTEAFF. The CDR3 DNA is TGCGCCAGCAGCCAAGATCGGGGGGCAGGGGGCGTCTACACTGAAGCTTTCTTT.

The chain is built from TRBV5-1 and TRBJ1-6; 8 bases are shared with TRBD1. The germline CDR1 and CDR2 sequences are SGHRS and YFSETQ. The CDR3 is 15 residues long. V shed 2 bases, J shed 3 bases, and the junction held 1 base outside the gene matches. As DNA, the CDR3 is TGCGCCAGCAGCTTACAGGGGGGCTATAATTCACCCCTCCACTTT. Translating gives CASSLQGGYNSPLHF.

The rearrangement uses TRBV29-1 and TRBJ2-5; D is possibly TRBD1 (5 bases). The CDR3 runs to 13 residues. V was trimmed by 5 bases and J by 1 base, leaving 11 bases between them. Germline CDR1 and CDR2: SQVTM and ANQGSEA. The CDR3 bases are TGCAGCGTTAACGCAGGGATCCAAGAGACCCAGTACTTC. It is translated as CSVNAGIQETQYF.

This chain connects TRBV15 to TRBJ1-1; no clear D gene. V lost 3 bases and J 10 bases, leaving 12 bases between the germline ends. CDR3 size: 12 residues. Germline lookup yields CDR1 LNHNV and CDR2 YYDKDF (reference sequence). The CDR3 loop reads CATSRYGGAAFF. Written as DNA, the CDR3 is TGTGCCACCAGCAGGTACGGCGGCGCAGCTTTCTTT.

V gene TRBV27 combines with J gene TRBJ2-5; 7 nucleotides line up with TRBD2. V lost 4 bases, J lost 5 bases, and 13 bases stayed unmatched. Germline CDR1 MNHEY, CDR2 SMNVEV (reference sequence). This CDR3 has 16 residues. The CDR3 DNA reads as TGTGCCAGCAGTTCCGCTGGAACTAGCGAGCCGGAGACCCAGTACTTC. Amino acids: CASSSAGTSEPETQYF.

As DNA, the CDR3 is TGTGCCAGCAGCTTAGCCCATCTAGCGGGGGGACCTACCGGGGAGCTGTTTTTT. It is translated as CASSLAHLAGGPTGELFF. This chain links TRBV11-2 with TRBJ2-2; 11 bases are shared with TRBD2. This CDR3 spans 18 amino acids. V lost 1 base to trimming and J lost 5 bases; unmatched junction nucleotides: 9. Per the germline V gene, CDR1 is SGHAT and CDR2 is FQNNGV.

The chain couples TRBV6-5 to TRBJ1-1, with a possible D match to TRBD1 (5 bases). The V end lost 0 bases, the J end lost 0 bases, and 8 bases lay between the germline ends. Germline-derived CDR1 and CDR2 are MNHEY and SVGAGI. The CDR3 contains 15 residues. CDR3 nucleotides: TGTGCCAGCAGTTACTCAGCCAGGGTGAACACTGAAGCTTTCTTT. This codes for CASSYSARVNTEAFF.

Here the CDR3 DNA reads TGTGCCAGCAGCCCGCAGGGAGAGGGCTACACCTTC. It encodes CASSPQGEGYTF. The chain joins TRBV9 to TRBJ1-2; weak D call: TRBD1 (5 bases). Trimming cost V 4 bases and J 8 bases, with 12 bases left between them. The germline gives CDR1 SGDLS, CDR2 YYNGEE. There are 12 residues in the CDR3. Full variable domain (rest looked up from reference TRBV9 and TRBJ1-2): DSGVTQTPKHLITATGQRVTLRCSPRSGDLSVYWYQQSLDQGLQFLIQYYNGEERAKGNILERFSAQQFPDLHSELNLSSLELGDSALYFCASSPQGEGYTFGSGTRLTVV.

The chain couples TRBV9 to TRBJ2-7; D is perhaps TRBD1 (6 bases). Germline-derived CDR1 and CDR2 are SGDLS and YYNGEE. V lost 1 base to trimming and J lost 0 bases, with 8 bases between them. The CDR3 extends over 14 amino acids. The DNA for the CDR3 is TGTGCCAGCAGCGTAAGGGACATCTCCTACGAGCAGTACTTC. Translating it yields CASSVRDISYEQYF.

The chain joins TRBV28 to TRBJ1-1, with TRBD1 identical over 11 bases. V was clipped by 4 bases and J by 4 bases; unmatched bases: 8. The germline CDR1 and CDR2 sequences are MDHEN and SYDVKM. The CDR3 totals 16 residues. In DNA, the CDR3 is TGTGCCAGCAGTTCCGCTGGGACAGGGGGTGGCACTGAAGCTTTCTTT. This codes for CASSSAGTGGGTEAFF.

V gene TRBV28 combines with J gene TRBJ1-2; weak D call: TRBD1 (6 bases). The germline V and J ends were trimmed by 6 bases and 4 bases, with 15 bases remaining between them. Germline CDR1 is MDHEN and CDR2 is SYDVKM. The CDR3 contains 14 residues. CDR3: CASRWGGGLYGYTF. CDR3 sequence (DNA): TGTGCCAGCAGGTGGGGGGGCGGACTCTATGGCTACACCTTC.